This T cell receptor (gamma chain) was identified in a study of γδ T cells in repeated Plasmodium falciparum infection (dated by TCRdb to 2020 to 2023). Regarding the complete study: The natural-infection arm enrolled Malian children exposed to intense seasonal malaria transmission and compared the Malian children with Australian children matched for age and gender. Several malaria-naive U.S. adults underwent four controlled human malaria infections by bites from P. falciparum NF54-infected Anopheles stephensi mosquitoes over about 600 days. Samples were collected from controlled-infection subjects at baseline, immediately before selected infections, and 21 days after each infection. In the study, the shaping of the human gammadelta T cell repertoire by repeated Plasmodium falciparum infection was examined using natural infection in Mali and controlled human malaria infection. The gammadelta TCR repertoires from Mali were analysed in two ways: cross-sectionally during periods with no transmission, and longitudinally across episodes of acute febrile malaria. What the authors observed across the whole study: Because the controlled-infection cohort was small, analysis of inter-individual variability in gammadelta T cell responses was limited. The Malian cohort was drawn from a small rural village made up mostly of one ethnic group, which limits generalizability.

Library preparation was by multiplex PCR. Sequenced on an Illumina MiSeq. Both TCR gamma (TRG) and TCR delta (TRD) chains were sequenced from each sorted gammadelta T cell sample. The original pipeline was this. Clonotype tree plots, accumulated frequency of the top 20 clonotypes, diversity index (DI) and D75 metrics were included in the repertoire analyses. Public reads were reanalyzed in TCRdb with CATT, and rows carrying the same DNA were merged afterwards. The V and J calls shown here were made by TCRdb, not taken from the authors' results. Here the sample has 27,000 or so gamma-chain clones; roughly 1.4% occur a single time. The top ten hold 15% to 20% of the sample. Many counts were recorded for this clone. The antigen it recognizes is unknown. No base qualities exist here, and no much larger clone lies one base off it. At the DNA level, this CDR3 is encoded by other sequences in the same sample as well.

The source material was gamma-delta T cells from blood. The TCR comes from a pool of human donors (malaria-infected and uninfected, not separated).

The nucleotides read TGTGCCACCTGGGCCTATAAGAAACTCTTT. Translation gives CATWAYKKLF. The receptor chain draws on TRGV5 and TRGJ1 or TRGJ2. At the junction V is shortened by 5 bases and J by 7 bases; bases outside the gene matches: 2. The CDR3 numbers 10 residues from cysteine through phenylalanine. Solely the CDR3 DNA is kept, with 30 bases framed from the first base. Based on the germline V gene, the CDR1 and CDR2 sequences are VINAFY and YDVSNSKD.